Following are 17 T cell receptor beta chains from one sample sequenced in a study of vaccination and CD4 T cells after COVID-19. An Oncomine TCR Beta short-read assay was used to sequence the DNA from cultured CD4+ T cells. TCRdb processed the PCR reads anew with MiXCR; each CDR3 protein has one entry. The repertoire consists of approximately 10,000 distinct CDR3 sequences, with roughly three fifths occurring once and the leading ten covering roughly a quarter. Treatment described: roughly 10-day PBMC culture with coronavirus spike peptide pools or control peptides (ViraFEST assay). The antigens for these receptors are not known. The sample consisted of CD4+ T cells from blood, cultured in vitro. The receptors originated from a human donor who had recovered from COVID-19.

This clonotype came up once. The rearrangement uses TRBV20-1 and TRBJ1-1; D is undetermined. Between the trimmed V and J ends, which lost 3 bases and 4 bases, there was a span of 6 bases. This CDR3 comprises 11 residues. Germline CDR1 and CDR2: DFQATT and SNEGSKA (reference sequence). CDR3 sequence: CSASVATEAFF. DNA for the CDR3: TGCAGTGCTAGCGTGGCCACTGAAGCTTTCTTT.

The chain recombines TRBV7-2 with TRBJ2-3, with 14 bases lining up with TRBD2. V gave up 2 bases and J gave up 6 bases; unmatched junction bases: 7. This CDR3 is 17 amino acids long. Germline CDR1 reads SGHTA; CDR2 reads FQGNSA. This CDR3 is CASSLFGTSGGGDTQYF. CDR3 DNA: TGTGCCAGCAGCTTATTTGGGACTAGCGGGGGTGGGGATACGCAGTATTTT.

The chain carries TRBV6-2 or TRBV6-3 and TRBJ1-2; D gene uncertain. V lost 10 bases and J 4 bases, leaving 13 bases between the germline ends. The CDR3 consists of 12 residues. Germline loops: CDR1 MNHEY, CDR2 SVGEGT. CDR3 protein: CATGDVRYGYTF. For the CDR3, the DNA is TGTGCCACCGGGGATGTGCGCTATGGCTACACCTTC.

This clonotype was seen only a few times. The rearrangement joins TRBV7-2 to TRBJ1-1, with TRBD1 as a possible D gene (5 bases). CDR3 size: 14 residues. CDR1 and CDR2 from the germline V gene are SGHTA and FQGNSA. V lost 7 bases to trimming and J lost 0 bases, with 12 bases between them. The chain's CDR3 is CASTPGDLNTEAFF. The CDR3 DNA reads TGTGCCAGCACCCCGGGGGACTTGAACACTGAAGCTTTCTTT.

The CDR3 DNA follows: TGCGCCAGCAGTCCAAGCCGGGACAGGGTATACGAGCAGTACTTC. It codes for CASSPSRDRVYEQYF. The chain is built from TRBV23-1 and TRBJ2-7, with 9 bases fitting TRBD1. TRBV23-1 falls under the ORF class, with uncertain function. The CDR3 runs to 15 residues. Unmatched junction bases numbered 8, after V lost 4 bases and J lost 4 bases.

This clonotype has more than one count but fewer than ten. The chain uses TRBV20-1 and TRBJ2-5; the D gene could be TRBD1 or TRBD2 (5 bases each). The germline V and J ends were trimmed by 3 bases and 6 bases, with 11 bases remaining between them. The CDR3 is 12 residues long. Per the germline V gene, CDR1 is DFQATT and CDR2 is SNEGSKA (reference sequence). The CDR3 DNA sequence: TGCAGTGCTAGTGAGGGGATGAAGACCCAGTACTTC. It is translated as CSASEGMKTQYF.

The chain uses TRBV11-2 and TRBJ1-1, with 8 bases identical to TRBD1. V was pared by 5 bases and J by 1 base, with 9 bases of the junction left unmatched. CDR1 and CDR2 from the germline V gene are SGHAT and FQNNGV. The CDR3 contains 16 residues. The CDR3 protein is CASSPLDRGRNTEAFF. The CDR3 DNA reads TGTGCCAGCAGCCCCCTAGACAGGGGAAGGAACACTGAAGCTTTCTTT.

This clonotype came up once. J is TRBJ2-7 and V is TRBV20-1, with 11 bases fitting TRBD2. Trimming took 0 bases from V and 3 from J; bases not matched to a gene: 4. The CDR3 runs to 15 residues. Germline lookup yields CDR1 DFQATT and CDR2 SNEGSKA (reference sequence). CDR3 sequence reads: CSAREAGTSGYEQYF. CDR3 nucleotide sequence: TGCAGTGCTAGAGAGGCGGGGACTAGCGGCTACGAGCAGTACTTC.

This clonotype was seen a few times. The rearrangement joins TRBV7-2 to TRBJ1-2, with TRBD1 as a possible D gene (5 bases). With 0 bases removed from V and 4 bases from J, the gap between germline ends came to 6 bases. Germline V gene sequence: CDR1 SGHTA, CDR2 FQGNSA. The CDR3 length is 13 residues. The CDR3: CASSLAGAYGYTF. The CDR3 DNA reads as TGTGCCAGCAGCTTAGCCGGGGCCTATGGCTACACCTTC. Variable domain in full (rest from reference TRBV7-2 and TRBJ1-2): GAGVSQSPSNKVTEKGKDVELRCDPISGHTALYWYRQSLGQGLEFLIYFQGNSAPDKSGLPSDRFSAERTGGSVSTLTIQRTQQEDSAVYLCASSLAGAYGYTFGSGTRLTVV.

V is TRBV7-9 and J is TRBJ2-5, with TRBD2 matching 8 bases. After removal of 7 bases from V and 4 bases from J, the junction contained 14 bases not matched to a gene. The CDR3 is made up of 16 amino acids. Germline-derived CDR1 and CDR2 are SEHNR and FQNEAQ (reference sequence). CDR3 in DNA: TGTGCCAGCACCCCTTGGGCTAGCGGGCAAGGAGAGACCCAGTACTTC. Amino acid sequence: CASTPWASGQGETQYF. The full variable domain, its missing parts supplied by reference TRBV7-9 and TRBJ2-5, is DTGVSQNPRHKITKRGQNVTFRCDPISEHNRLYWYRQTLGQGPEFLTYFQNEAQLEKSRLLSDRFSAERPKGSFSTLEIQRTEQGDSAMYLCASTPWASGQGETQYFGPGTRLLVL.

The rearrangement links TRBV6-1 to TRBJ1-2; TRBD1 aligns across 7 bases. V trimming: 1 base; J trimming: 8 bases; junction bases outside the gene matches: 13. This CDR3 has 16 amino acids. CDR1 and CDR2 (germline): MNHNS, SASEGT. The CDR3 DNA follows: TGTGCCAGCAGTGAAGGAATTGCGGGACAGAGTGGCGGCTACACCTTC. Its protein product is CASSEGIAGQSGGYTF.

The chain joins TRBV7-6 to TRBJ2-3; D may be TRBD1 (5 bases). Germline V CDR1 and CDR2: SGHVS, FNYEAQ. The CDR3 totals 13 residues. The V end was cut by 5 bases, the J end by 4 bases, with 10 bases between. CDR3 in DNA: TGTGCCAGCAGCCCGACCAGGGCAGATACGCAGTATTTT. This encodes CASSPTRADTQYF.

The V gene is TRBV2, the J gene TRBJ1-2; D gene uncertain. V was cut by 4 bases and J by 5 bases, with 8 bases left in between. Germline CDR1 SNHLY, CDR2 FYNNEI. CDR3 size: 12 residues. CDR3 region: CASSVGPYGYTF. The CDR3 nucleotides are TGTGCCAGCAGTGTAGGCCCGTATGGCTACACCTTC.

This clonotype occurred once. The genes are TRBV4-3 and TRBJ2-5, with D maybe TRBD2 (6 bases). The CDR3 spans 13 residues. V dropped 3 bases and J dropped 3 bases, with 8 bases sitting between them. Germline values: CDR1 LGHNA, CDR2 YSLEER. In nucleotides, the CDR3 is TGCGCCAGCAGCCATCCGGGGGAAGAGACCCAGTACTTC. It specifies CASSHPGEETQYF.

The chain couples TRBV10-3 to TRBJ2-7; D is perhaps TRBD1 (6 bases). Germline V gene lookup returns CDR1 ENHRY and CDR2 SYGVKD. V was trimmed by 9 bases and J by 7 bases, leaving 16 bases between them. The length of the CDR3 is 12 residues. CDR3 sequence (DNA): TGTGCCATTAGACAGGAGACGGGGGAGCAGTACTTC. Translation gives CAIRQETGEQYF.

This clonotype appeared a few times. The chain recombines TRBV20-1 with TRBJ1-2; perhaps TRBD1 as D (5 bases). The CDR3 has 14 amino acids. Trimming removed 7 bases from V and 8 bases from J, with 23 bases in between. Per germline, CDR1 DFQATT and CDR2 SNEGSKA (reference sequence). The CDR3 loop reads CSVPGDSQFGGYTF. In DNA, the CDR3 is TGCAGTGTCCCGGGGGACTCCCAGTTTGGAGGCTACACCTTC.

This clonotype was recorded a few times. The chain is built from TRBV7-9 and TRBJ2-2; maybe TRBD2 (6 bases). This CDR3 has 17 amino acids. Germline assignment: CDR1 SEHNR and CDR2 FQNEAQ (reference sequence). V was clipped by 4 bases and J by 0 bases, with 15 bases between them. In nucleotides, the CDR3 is TGTGCCAGCAGCTGGGGGGTGGCAGGGTCGAACACCGGGGAGCTGTTTTTT. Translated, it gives CASSWGVAGSNTGELFF.